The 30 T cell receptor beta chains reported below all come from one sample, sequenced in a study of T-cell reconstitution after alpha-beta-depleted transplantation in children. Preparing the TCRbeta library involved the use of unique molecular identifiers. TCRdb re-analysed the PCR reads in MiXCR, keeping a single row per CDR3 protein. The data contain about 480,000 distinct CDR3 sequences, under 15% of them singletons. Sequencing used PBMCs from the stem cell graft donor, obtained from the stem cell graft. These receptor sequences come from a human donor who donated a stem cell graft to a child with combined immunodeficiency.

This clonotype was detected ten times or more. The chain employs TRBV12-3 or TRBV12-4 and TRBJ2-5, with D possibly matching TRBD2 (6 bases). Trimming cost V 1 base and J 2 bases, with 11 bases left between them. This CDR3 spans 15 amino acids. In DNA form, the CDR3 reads TGTGCCAGCAGTTTAGTGGAGGGCCAACAAGAGACCCAGTACTTC. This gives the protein CASSLVEGQQETQYF.

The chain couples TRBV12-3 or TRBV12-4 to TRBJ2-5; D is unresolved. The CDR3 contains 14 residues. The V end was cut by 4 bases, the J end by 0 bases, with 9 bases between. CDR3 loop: CASSSNLYQETQYF. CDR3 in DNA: TGTGCCAGCAGTTCCAATCTGTACCAAGAGACCCAGTACTTC.

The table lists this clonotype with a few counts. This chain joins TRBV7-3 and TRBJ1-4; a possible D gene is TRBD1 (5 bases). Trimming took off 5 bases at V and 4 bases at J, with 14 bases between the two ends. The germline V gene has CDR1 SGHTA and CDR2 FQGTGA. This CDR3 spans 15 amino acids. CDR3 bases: TGTGCCAGCAGCCCCATGATCGGGGGTAATGAAAAACTGTTTTTT. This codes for CASSPMIGGNEKLFF.

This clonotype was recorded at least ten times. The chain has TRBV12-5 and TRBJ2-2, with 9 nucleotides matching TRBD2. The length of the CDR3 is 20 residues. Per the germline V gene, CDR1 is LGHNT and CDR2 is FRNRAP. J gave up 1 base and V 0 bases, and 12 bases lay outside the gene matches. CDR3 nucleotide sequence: TGTGCTAGTGGTTTGGTAAATTCTCTAGCGGGACACCTGAACACCGGGGAGCTGTTTTTT. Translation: CASGLVNSLAGHLNTGELFF.

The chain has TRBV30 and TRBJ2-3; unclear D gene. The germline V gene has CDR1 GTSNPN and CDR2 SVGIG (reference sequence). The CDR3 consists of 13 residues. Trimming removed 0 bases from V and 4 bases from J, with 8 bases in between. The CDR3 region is CAWSVGRSDTQYF. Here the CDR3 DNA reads TGTGCCTGGAGTGTAGGACGCTCAGATACGCAGTATTTT.

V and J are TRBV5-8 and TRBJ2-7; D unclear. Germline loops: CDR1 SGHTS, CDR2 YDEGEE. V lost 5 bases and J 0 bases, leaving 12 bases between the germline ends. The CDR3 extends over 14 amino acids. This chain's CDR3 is CASSSLSTSYEQYF. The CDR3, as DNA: TGTGCCAGCAGTTCCCTCTCTACCTCCTACGAGCAGTACTTC.

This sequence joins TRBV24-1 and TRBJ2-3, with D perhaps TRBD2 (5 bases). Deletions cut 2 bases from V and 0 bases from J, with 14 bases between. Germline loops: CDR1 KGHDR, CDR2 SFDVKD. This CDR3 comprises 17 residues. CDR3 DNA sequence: TGTGCCACCAGTGATTGGAGGACTCACGAGAGCACAGATACGCAGTATTTT. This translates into CATSDWRTHESTDTQYF.

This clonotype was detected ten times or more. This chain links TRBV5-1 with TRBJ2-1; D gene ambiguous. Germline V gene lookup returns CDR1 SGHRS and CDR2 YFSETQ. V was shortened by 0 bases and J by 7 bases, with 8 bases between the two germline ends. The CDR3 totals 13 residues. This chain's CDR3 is CASSLALRNEQFF. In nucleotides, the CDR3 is TGCGCCAGCAGCTTGGCCCTACGGAATGAGCAGTTCTTC. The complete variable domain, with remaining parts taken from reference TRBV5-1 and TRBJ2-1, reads KAGVTQTPRYLIKTRGQQVTLSCSPISGHRSVSWYQQTPGQGLQFLFEYFSETQRNKGNFPGRFSGRQFSNSRSEMNVSTLELGDSALYLCASSLALRNEQFFGPGTRLTVL.

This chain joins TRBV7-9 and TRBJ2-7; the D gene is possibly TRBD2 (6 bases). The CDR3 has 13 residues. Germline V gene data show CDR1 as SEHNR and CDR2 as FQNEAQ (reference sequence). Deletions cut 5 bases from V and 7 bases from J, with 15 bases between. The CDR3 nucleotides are TGTGCCAGCAGCCCCGGGAGCTTTGTTGAGCAGTACTTC. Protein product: CASSPGSFVEQYF.

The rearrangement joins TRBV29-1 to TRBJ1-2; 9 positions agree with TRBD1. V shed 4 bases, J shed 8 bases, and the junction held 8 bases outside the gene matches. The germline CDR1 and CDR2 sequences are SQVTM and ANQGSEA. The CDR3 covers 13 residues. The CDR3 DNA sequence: TGCAGCGTTGCCCCACAGGGGGCGGGAGGCTACACCTTC. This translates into CSVAPQGAGGYTF.

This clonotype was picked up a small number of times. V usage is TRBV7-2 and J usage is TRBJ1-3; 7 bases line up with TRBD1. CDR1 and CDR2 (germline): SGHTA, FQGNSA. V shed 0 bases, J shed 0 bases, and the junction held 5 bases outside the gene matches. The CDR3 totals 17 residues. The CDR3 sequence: CASSLAQQGNSGNTIYF. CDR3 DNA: TGTGCCAGCAGCTTAGCGCAACAGGGGAACTCTGGAAACACCATATATTTT.

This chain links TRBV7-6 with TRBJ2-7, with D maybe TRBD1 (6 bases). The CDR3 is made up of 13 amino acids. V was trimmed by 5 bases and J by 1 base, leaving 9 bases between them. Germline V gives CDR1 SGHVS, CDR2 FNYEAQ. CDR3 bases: TGTGCCAGCAGCACCACAGGGTCCTACGAGCAGTACTTC. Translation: CASSTTGSYEQYF.

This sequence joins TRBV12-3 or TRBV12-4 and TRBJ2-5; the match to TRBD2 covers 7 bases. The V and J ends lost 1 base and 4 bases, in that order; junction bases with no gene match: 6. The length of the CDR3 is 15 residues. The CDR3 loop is CASSLGAGERETQYF. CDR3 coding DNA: TGTGCCAGCAGTTTAGGGGCGGGAGAACGAGAGACCCAGTACTTC.

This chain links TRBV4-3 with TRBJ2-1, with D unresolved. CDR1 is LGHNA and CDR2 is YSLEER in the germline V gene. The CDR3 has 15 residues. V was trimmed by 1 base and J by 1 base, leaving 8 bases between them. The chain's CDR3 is CASSQADLSYNEQFF. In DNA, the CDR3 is TGCGCCAGCAGCCAAGCCGACTTATCCTACAATGAGCAGTTCTTC.

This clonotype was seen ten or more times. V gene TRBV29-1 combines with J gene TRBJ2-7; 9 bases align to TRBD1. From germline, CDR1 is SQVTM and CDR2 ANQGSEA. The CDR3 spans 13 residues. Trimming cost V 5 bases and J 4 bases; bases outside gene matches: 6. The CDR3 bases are TGCAGCGTTTCCCGGACAGGGGCTTACGAGCAGTACTTC. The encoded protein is CSVSRTGAYEQYF.

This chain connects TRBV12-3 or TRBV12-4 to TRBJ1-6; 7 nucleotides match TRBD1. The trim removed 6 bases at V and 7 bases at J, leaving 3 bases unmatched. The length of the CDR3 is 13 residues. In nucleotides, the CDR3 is TGTGCCAGCAGGACAGGGCAGAATTCACCCCTCCACTTT. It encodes CASRTGQNSPLHF.

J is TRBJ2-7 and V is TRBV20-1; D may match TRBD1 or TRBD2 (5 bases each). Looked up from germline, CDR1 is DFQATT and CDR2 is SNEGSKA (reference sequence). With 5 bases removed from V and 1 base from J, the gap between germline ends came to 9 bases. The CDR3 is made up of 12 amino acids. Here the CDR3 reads CSAFGASYEQYF. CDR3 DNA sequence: TGCAGTGCTTTCGGGGCATCCTACGAGCAGTACTTC.

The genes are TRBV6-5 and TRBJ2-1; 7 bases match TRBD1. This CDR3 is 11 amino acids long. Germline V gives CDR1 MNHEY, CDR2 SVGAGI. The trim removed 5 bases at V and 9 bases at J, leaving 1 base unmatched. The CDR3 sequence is CASSRDSEQFF. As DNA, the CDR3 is TGTGCCAGCAGTAGGGACAGTGAGCAGTTCTTC.

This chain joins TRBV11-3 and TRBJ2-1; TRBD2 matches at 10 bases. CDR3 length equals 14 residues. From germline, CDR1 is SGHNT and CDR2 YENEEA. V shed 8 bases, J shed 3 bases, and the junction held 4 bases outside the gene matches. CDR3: CASASGGDYNEQFF. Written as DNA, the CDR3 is TGTGCCAGCGCTAGCGGGGGAGACTACAATGAGCAGTTCTTC. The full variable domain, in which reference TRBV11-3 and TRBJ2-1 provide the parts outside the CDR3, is EAGVVQSPRYKIIEKKQPVAFWCNPISGHNTLYWYLQNLGQGPELLIRYENEEAVDDSQLPKDRFSAERLKGVDSTLKIQPAELGDSAVYLCASASGGDYNEQFFGPGTRLTVL.

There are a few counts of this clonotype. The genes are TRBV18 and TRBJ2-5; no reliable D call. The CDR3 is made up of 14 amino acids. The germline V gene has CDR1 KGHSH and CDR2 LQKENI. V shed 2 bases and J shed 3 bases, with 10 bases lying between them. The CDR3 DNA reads TGTGCCAGCTCACCAACCGGGTCCAAAGAGACCCAGTACTTC. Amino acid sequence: CASSPTGSKETQYF.

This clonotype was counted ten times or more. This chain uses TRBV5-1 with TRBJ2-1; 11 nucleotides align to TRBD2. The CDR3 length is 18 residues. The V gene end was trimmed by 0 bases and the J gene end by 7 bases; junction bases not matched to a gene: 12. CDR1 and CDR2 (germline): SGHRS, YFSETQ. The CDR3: CASSLAPQLAGVRNEQFF. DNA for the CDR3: TGCGCCAGCAGCTTGGCCCCCCAACTAGCGGGAGTCCGGAATGAGCAGTTCTTC.

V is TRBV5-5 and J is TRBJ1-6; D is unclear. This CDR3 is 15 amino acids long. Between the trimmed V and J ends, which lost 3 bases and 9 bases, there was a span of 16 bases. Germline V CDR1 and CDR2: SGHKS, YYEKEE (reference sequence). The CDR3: CASSWEGTTVSPLHF. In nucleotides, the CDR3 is TGTGCCAGCAGCTGGGAGGGTACGACGGTTTCACCCCTCCACTTT.

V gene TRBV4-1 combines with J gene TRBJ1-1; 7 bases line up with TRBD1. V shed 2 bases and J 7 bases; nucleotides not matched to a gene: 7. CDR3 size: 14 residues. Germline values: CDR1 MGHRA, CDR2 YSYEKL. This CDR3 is CASSQTTGVVEAFF. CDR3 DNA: TGCGCCAGCAGCCAAACTACAGGGGTAGTTGAAGCTTTCTTT.

CDR3 amino acids: CSALTGASGPQHF. As DNA, the CDR3 is TGCAGTGCTCTAACAGGGGCGTCAGGGCCCCAGCATTTT. V usage is TRBV20-1 and J usage is TRBJ1-5, with 7 bases aligning to TRBD1. The germline gives CDR1 DFQATT, CDR2 SNEGSKA (reference sequence). Germline trimming cut 5 bases from V and 9 bases from J; bases unmatched to any gene: 10. CDR3 length: 13 residues.

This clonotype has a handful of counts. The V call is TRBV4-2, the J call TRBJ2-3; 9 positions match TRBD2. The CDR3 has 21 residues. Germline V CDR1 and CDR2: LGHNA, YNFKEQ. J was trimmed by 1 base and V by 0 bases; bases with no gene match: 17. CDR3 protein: CASSQEGLTSGLPWGTDTQYF. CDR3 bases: TGTGCCAGCAGCCAAGAAGGACTGACTAGCGGCCTCCCATGGGGCACAGATACGCAGTATTTT.

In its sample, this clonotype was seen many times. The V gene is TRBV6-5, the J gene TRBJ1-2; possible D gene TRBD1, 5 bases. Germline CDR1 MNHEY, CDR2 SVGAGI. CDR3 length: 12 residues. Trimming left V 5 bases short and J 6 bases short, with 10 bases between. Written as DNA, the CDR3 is TGTGCCAGCAGTCCAGGGTTGAATGGCTACACCTTC. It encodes CASSPGLNGYTF.

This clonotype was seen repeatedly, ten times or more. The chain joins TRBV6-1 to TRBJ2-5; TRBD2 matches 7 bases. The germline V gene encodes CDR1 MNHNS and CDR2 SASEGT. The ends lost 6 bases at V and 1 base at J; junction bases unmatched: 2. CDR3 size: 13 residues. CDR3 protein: CASRTGGQETQYF. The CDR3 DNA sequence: TGTGCCAGCAGGACGGGAGGCCAAGAGACCCAGTACTTC.

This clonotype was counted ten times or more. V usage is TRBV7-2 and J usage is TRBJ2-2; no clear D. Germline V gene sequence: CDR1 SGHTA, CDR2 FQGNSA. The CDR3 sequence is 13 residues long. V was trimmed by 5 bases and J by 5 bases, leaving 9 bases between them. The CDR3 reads CASSPDWTGELFF. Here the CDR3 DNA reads TGTGCCAGCAGCCCAGACTGGACCGGGGAGCTGTTTTTT.

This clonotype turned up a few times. CDR3 protein: CATSERERVTDTQYF. The DNA for the CDR3 is TGTGCCACCTCCGAGCGGGAACGGGTCACAGATACGCAGTATTTT. The rearrangement uses TRBV12-3 or TRBV12-4 and TRBJ2-3, with 7 bases matching TRBD2. V dropped 10 bases and J dropped 2; count of bases not matched to a gene: 12. This CDR3 has 15 amino acids.

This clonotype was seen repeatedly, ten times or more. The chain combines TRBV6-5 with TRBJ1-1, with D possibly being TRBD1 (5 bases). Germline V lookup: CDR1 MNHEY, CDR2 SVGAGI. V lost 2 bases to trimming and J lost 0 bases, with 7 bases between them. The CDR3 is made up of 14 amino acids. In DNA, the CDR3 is TGTGCCAGCAGTTACGACAGCATGAACACTGAAGCTTTCTTT. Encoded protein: CASSYDSMNTEAFF.